The present T cell receptor beta chain was sequenced within a study of blood T cell repertoires in COVID-19. Profiling relied on immunoSEQ multiplex PCR, and the TCRdb table lists in-frame clones only, not all of them. Of tens of thousands of clones in the sample, more than 80% were seen once. The V end was cut by 4 bases, the J end by 2 bases, with 12 bases between. Germline CDR1 reads SGHRS; CDR2 reads YFSETQ. The CDR3 sequence is 14 residues long. The sequence was obtained from a man aged 80 or over with acute or convalescent COVID-19. Material for sequencing was peripheral blood. V gene TRBV5-1 combines with J gene TRBJ1-1; D may be TRBD1 (5 bases). This CDR3 reads CASSLWGTNTEAFF. The CDR3, as DNA: TGCGCCAGCAGCCTATGGGGGACTAACACTGAAGCTTTCTTT.